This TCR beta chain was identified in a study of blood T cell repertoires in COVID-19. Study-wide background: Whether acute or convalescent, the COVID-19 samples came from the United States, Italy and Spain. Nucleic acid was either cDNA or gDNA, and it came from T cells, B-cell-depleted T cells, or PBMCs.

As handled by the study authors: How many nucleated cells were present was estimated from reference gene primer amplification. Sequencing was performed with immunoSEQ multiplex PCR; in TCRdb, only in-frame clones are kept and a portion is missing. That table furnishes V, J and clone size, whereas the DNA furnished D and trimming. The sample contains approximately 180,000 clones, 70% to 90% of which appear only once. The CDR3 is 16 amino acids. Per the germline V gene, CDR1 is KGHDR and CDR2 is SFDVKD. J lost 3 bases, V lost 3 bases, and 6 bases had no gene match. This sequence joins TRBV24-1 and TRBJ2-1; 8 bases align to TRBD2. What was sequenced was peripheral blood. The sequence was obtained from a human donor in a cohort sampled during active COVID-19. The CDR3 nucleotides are TGTGCCACCAGTGATAGGCGGGGGGTCCACTACAATGAGCAGTTCTTC. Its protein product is CATSDRRGVHYNEQFF.